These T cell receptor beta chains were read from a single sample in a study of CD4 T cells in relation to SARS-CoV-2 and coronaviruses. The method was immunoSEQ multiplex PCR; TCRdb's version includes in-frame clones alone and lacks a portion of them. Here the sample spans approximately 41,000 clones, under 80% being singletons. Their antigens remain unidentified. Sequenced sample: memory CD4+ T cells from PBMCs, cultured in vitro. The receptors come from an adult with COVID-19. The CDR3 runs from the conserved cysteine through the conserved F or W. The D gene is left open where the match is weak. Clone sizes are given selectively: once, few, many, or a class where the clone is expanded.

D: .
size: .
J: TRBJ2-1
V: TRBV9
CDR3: CASSVAGRTYNEQFF
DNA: TGTGCCAGCAGCGTAGCCGGGAGAACCTACAATGAGCAGTTCTTC

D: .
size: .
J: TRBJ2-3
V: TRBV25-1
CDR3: CASSDVNTDTQYF
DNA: TGTGCCAGCAGTGATGTTAACACAGATACGCAGTATTTT

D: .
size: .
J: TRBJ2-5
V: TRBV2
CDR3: CASQTTAGQETQYF
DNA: TGTGCCAGCCAAACAACAGCGGGCCAAGAGACCCAGTACTTC

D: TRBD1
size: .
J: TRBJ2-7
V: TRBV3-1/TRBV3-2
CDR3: CASSQPDRAREQYF
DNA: TGTGCCAGCAGCCAACCGGACAGGGCGAGAGAGCAGTACTTC

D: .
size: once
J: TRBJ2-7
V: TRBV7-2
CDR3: CASSIVGMAGYEQYF
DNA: TGTGCCAGCAGTATAGTGGGAATGGCGGGCTACGAGCAGTACTTC

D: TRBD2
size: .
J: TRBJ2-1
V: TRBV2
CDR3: CASNQGLAGYNEQFF
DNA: TGTGCCAGCAATCAAGGACTAGCGGGGTACAATGAGCAGTTCTTC

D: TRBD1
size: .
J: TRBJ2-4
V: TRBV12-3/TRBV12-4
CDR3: CASSSGTDNTQYF
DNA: TGTGCCAGCAGCTCCGGGACAGATAACACTCAGTACTTC

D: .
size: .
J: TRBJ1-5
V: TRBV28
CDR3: CASSIRNQPQHF
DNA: TGTGCCAGCAGCATTCGTAATCAGCCCCAGCATTTT

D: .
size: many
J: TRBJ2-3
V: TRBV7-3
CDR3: CASSLGSTDTQYF
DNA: TGTGCCAGCAGCCTGGGAAGTACAGATACGCAGTATTTT

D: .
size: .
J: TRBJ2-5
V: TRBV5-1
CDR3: CASSLAQIQETQYF
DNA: TGCGCCAGCAGCTTGGCACAGATCCAAGAGACCCAGTACTTC

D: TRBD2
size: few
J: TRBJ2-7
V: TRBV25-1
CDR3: CASCSGRAPYEQYF
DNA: TGTGCCAGCTGTAGCGGGAGGGCCCCCTACGAGCAGTACTTC

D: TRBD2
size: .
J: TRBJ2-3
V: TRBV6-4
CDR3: CASSGVAGGTDTQYF
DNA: TGTGCCAGCAGTGGGGTAGCGGGAGGCACAGATACGCAGTATTTT

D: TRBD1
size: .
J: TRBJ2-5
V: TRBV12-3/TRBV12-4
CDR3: CASSLVGQGVQYF
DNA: TGTGCCAGCAGTTTAGTAGGACAGGGTGTCCAGTACTTC

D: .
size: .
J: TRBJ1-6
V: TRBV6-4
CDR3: CASSDPDSAGRVNSPLHF
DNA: TGTGCCAGCAGTGACCCGGATTCGGCGGGCAGGGTTAATTCACCCCTCCACTTT

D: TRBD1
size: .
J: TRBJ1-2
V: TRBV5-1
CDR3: CASSTGDRDYGYTF
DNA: TGCGCCAGCAGCACCGGGGACAGGGATTATGGCTACACCTTC

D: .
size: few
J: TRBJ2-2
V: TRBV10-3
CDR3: CAISESHNLNTGELFF
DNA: TGTGCCATCAGTGAGTCACACAATTTAAACACCGGGGAGCTGTTTTTT